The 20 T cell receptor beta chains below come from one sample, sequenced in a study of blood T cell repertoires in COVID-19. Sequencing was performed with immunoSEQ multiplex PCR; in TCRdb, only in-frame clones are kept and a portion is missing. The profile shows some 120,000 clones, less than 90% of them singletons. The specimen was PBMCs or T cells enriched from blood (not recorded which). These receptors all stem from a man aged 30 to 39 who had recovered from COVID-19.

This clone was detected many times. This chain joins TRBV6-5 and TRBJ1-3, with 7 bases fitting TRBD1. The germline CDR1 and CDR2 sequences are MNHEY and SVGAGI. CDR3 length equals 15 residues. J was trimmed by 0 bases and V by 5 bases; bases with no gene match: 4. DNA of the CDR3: TGTGCCAGCAGTCGGGACAGCCTCTCTGGAAACACCATATATTTT. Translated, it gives CASSRDSLSGNTIYF.

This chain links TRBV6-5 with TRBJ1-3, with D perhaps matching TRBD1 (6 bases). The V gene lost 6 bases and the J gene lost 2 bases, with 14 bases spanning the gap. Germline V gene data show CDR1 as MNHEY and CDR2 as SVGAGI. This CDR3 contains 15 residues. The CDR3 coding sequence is TGTGCCAGCAGGTGGACAGATTCAACTGGAAACACCATATATTTT. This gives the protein CASRWTDSTGNTIYF.

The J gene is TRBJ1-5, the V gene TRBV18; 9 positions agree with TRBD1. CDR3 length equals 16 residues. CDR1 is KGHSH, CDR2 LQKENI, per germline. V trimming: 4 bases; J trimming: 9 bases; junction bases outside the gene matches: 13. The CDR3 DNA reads TGTGCCAGCTCACAGACCGGGACAGGGACCGCGGGGCCCCAGCATTTT. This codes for CASSQTGTGTAGPQHF.

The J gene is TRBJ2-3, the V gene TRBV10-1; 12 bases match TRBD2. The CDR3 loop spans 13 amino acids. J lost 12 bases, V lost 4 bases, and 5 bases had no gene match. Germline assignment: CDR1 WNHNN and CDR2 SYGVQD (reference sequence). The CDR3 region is CASSASGGASQYF. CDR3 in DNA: TGCGCCAGCAGTGCTAGCGGGGGGGCCAGTCAGTATTTT.

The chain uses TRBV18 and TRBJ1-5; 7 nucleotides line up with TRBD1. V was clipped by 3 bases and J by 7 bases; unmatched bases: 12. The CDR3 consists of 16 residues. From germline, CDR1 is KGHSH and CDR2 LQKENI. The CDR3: CASSPTLTGKGQPQHF. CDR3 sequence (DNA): TGTGCCAGCTCACCCACACTGACAGGGAAGGGACAGCCCCAGCATTTT.

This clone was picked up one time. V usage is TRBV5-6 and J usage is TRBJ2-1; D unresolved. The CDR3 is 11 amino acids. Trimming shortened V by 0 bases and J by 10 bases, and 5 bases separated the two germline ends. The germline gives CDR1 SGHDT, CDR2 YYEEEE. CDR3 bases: TGTGCCAGCAGCTTGGTATTAGAGCAGTTCTTC. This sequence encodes CASSLVLEQFF.

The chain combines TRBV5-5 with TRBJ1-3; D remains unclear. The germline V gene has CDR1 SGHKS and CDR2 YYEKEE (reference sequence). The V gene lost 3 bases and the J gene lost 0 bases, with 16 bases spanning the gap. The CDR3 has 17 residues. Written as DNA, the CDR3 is TGTGCCAGCAGCTCCCAGCCGACGGGAACCTCTGGAAACACCATATATTTT. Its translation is CASSSQPTGTSGNTIYF.

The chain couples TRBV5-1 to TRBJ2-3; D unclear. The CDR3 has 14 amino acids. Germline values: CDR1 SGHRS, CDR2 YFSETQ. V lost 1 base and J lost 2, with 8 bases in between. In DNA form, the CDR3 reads TGCGCCAGCAGCTTGAGTAGCCTCACAGATACGCAGTATTTT. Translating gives CASSLSSLTDTQYF.

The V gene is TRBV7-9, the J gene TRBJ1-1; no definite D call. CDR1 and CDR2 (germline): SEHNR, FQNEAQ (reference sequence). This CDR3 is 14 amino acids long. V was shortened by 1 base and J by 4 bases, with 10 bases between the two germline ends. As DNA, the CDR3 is TGTGCCAGCAGCTTAGTCGAGGGTGGCACTGAAGCTTTCTTT. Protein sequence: CASSLVEGGTEAFF.

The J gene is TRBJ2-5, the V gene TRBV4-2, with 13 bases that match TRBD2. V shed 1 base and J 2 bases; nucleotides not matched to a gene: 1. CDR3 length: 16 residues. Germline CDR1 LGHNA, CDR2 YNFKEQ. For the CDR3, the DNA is TGTGCCAGCAGCCAAGCACTAGCGGGGGGGCAAGAGACCCAGTACTTC. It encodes CASSQALAGGQETQYF.

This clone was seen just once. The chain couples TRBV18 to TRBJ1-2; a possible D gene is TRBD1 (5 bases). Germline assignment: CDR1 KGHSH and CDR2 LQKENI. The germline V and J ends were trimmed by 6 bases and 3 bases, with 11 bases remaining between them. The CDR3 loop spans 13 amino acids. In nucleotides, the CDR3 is TGTGCCAGCTCGACCGGGGGTGACTATGGCTACACCTTC. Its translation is CASSTGGDYGYTF.

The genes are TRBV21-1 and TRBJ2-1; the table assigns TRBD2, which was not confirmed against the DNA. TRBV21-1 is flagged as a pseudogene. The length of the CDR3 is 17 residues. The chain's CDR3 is CASSKGDSGRAGDEQFF. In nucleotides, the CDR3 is TGTGCCAGCAGCAAAGGAGATAGCGGGAGGGCCGGGGATGAGCAGTTCTTC.

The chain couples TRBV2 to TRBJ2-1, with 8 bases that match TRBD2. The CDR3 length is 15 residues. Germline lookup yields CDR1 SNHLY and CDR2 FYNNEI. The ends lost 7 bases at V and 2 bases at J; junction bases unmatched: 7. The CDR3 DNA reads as TGTGCCAGCACCCTTAGCGGGGTAGCCTACAATGAGCAGTTCTTC. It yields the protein CASTLSGVAYNEQFF.

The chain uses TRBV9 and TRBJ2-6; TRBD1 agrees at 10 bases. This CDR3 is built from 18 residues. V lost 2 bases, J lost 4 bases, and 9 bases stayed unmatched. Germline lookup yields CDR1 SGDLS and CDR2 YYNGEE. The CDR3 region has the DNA TGTGCCAGCAGCGTGGGACAGGGGACTTTAGCGGGGGCCAACGTCCTGACTTTC. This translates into CASSVGQGTLAGANVLTF.

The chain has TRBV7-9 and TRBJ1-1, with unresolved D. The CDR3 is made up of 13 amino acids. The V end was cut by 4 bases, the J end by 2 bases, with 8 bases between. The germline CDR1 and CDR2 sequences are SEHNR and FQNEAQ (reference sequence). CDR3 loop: CASSSLVNTEAFF. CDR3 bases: TGTGCCAGCAGCTCTCTTGTCAACACTGAAGCTTTCTTT.

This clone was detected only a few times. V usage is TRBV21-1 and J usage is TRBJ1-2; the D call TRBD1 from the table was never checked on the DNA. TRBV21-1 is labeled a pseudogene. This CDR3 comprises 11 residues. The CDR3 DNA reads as TGTGCCAGCAGGACAGGAGGCGGCTACACCTTC. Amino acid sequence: CASRTGGGYTF.

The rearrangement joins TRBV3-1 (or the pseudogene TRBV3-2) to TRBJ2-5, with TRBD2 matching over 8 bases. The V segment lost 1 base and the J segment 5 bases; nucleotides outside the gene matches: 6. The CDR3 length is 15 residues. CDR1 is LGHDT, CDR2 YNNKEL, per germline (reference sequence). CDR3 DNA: TGTGCCAGCAGCCAAGGAATACTAGCGGTCGAGACCCAGTACTTC. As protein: CASSQGILAVETQYF.

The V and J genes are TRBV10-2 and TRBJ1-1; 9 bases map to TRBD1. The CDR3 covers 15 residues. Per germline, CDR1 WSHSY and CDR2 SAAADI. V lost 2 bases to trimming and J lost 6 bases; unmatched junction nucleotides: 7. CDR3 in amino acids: CASSEPRQGVAEAFF. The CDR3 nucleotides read TGCGCCAGCAGTGAGCCGAGACAGGGGGTGGCTGAAGCTTTCTTT.

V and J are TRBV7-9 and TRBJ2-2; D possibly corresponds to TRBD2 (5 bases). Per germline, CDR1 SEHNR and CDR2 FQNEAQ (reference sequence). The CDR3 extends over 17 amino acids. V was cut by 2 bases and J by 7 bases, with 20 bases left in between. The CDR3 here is CASSLQGAPGYGGELFF. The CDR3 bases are TGTGCCAGCAGCTTACAAGGTGCGCCGGGATACGGCGGGGAGCTGTTTTTT.

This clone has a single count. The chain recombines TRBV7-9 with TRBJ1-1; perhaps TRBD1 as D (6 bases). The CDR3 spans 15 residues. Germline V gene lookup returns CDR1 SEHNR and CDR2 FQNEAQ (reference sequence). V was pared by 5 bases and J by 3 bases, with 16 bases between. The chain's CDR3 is CASSARGGGDTEAFF. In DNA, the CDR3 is TGTGCCAGCAGCGCCCGGGGAGGGGGGGACACTGAAGCTTTCTTT.